Sequencing of this T cell receptor beta chain was carried out in a study of radiation and T cells in renal cell carcinoma (dated by TCRdb to 2020 to 2022). Regarding the complete study: Samples were obtained from a clinical trial, in which 15 Gy stereotactic body radiation therapy was delivered to primary renal cell carcinomas and nephrectomy was performed 4 weeks later. In the roughly 54 samples combined, some 4,100,000 unique CDR3 nucleotide sequences were found, encoding 2.5 million or so unique CDR3 amino acid sequences. In total, 50 to 55 samples, comprising 25 or so tumors and some 27 peripheral blood samples, were subjected to TCR beta sequencing.

The time point label here, explained by the study, means: blood 2 weeks post-SBRT. What the treatment or condition label conveys for this sample: 15 Gy SBRT to primary tumor, nephrectomy 4 weeks later. Serial peripheral blood from radiation-treated patients was sampled at baseline, 2 weeks and 4 weeks after SBRT to track tumor-enriched clonotypes. Renal cell carcinoma with clear cell pathology was present in all patients. Genomic DNA for TCR sequencing was prepared using the QIAamp DNA Blood Mini Kit (Qiagen). Samples were included in the analyses only if all quality control checks were passed. About this clone itself: What antigen it recognizes has not been identified. Within one base of it there is no much larger clone, and no base qualities were kept.

The CDR3 measures 11 amino acids from cysteine to phenylalanine. The kept DNA is CDR3 alone, 33 bases in frame from the first base. As encoded in the germline V gene, CDR1 is SQVTM while CDR2 is ANQGSEA. V is shortened by 5 bases, J by 8 bases, and the region joining them spans 9 bases. TCR beta libraries were generated from genomic DNA with the immunoSEQ kit, following the manufacturer's recommendations. To prepare the libraries, a first multiplex PCR with proprietary primers was run, followed by a second PCR that added unique barcodes, and a bead cleanup was done after each round. Each sample batch included a kit-provided positive control reaction and a negative control reaction. The final libraries were assessed on an Agilent 4200 TapeStation D1000 ScreenTape, pooled by volume, and quantified by qPCR. Sequencing was performed on an Illumina NextSeq500 using a MidOutput 150-cycle cartridge, with 156 Read1 cycles, 15 Index1 cycles, and the kit custom primers. The pooled library was loaded at 1.0 pM with a roughly 22% PhiX control spike-in. The paper's data handling went like this. Vendor-processed data were analyzed in R, with a clonotype defined as all T cells sharing the same CDR3 nucleotide sequence. For clone abundance analyses, frequencies were normalized to the 10,000 most abundant clones in each sample. Public T cell clones, which averaged fewer than five per sample, were removed prior to analysis. Tumor-enriched clonotypes and baseline blood-enriched clonotypes were defined as those with an abundance difference of at least 32-fold between compartments. A beta-binomial differential abundance model was used to identify clonotypes that were expanded or contracted between blood time points. Tumor-blood repertoire similarity was measured with the Baroni-Urbani and Buser coefficient, and group comparisons used two-tailed Wilcoxon tests in R. As stored in TCRdb, this immuneACCESS dataset retains in-frame rearrangements with V and J assigned. A fraction of the clones does not appear; measured against another copy, unresolved V genes explain less than half of the discrepancy, and the remainder lacks a known reason. The V and J calls and the clone size are those of that table, but D and trimming were determined from the DNA. This sample is represented by tens of thousands of clones; less than 85% of them were singletons. The top ten constitute 29% of the sample.

Overall results and qualifications from the work: No pretreatment tumor biopsies were available, so the baseline intratumoral presence of clonotypes could not be determined. Dynamics of the blood repertoire were not tracked past 4 weeks after treatment. Because the trial had a single-armed design, the trial could not examine how radiation dose or scheduling affected the TCR repertoire. Top tumor clonotypes rose in blood from baseline to 2 weeks post-radiation, then contracted by 4 weeks, suggesting transient expansion of tumor-resident clones.

The specimen was blood, collected from a patient whose treatment included radiotherapy and nephrectomy. In this chain, TRBV29-1 is recombined with TRBJ1-4, with no reliable assignment of the D segment. The sequence was obtained from a woman in her 70s with renal cell carcinoma. The CDR3 protein sequence reads: CSVYLGEKLFF. The DNA is TGCAGCGTTTACTTGGGGGAAAAACTGTTTTTT. The entire variable domain, with the stretches around the CDR3 drawn from the reference TRBV29-1 and TRBJ1-4 proteins, is SAVISQKPSRDICQRGTSLTIQCQVDSQVTMMFWYRQQPGQSLTLIATANQGSEATYESGFVIDKFPISRPNLTFSTLTVSNMSPEDSSIYLCSVYLGEKLFFGSGTQLSVL.